These 18 T cell receptor beta chains were sequenced from one sample in a study of T cells in Graves' hyperthyroidism and ophthalmopathy. Researchers amplified the TCR beta CDR3 regions from RNA transcripts. A set of HTBI primers served as the primers for a first-round RT-PCR of the TCR CDR3. Each CDR3 protein gets one entry after TCRdb re-called the multiplex PCR reads with MiXCR. The sample lists about 50,000 distinct CDR3 sequences, roughly 49% occurring once. Sequencing was carried out using blood. Source of these receptors: a woman aged 25 to 39 with Graves' ophthalmopathy.

About this clonotype: This clone may be a read error of a much larger clone one base away. The J gene is TRBJ2-1, the V gene TRBV28, with TRBD2 matching over 7 bases. The germline CDR1 and CDR2 sequences are MDHEN and SYDVKM. CDR3 size: 17 residues. The CDR3 DNA reads TGTGCCGGCAGTGGTTTGGCTAGCGGTAGTTCCTACAATGAGCAGTTCTTC. Translation gives CAGSGLASGSSYNEQFF.

This clonotype has at least ten counts. The chain links TRBV28 to TRBJ2-1; D gene uncertain. Germline V gene data show CDR1 as MDHEN and CDR2 as SYDVKM. V was pared by 9 bases and J by 4 bases, with 4 bases between. The CDR3 extends over 10 amino acids. CDR3 sequence (DNA): TGTGCCAGTTCGTACAATGAGCAGTTCTTC. It encodes CASSYNEQFF.

This clonotype was counted only a few times. The chain links TRBV2 to TRBJ1-2, with D perhaps matching TRBD1 (5 bases). The CDR3 length is 14 residues. Trimming took off 6 bases at V and 2 bases at J, with 13 bases between the two ends. Germline V gene data show CDR1 as SNHLY and CDR2 as FYNNEI. DNA of the CDR3: TGTGCCAGCAGAGGTGGGGGTGAAAACTATGGCTACACCTTC. Its protein product is CASRGGGENYGYTF.

This clonotype has at least ten counts. This chain links TRBV14 with TRBJ1-5, with D hard to call. Germline lookup yields CDR1 SGHDN and CDR2 FVKESK. The CDR3 runs to 13 residues. The V end lost 4 bases, the J end lost 2 bases, and 6 bases lay between the germline ends. CDR3 in DNA: TGTGCCAGCAGCCGTAGTGGCAATCAGCCCCAGCATTTT. Amino acids: CASSRSGNQPQHF.

This clonotype was seen once. The rearrangement joins TRBV9 to TRBJ2-5; TRBD2 is a possible D gene (6 bases). Germline V lookup: CDR1 SGDLS, CDR2 YYNGEE. CDR3 length: 17 residues. Trimming cost V 3 bases and J 1 base, with 19 bases left between them. The CDR3 is CASSATSRVSGQETQYF. The CDR3 DNA sequence: TGTGCCAGCAGCGCCACGTCCAGGGTTAGCGGCCAAGAGACCCAGTACTTC.

This clonotype is categorized as medium-sized. V and J are TRBV24-1 and TRBJ1-6, with D possibly TRBD1 on 6 matching bases. CDR3 length equals 14 residues. The germline gives CDR1 KGHDR, CDR2 SFDVKD. Trimming pared 4 bases from V and 7 bases from J, leaving 10 bases between. In DNA, the CDR3 is TGTGCCACCAGTGACCGGACAGTGAATTCACCCCTCCACTTT. This codes for CATSDRTVNSPLHF.

This clonotype was recorded many times. Here the CDR3 DNA reads TGTGCCAGCAGCCCCACCAGAGGGGGGAGGACTGAAGCTTTCTTT. It translates to CASSPTRGGRTEAFF. The chain employs TRBV7-2 and TRBJ1-1, with D perhaps matching TRBD1 (6 bases). Deletions cut 5 bases from V and 5 bases from J, with 18 bases between. The CDR3 contains 15 residues. Germline CDR1 is SGHTA and CDR2 is FQGNSA.

By proportion, this clonotype is medium-sized (0.01 to 0.1%). The chain links TRBV19 to TRBJ1-5; D remains ambiguous. Germline V CDR1 and CDR2: LNHDA, SQIVND (reference sequence). Trimming removed 3 bases at V and 3 bases at J, with 9 bases between. The CDR3 has 14 residues. CDR3 nucleotides: TGTGCCAGTAGTATCCCGCGGCACAATCAGCCCCAGCATTTT. This encodes CASSIPRHNQPQHF. Filled out from reference TRBV19 and TRBJ1-5, the complete variable domain reads DGGITQSPKYLFRKEGQNVTLSCEQNLNHDAMYWYRQDPGQGLRLIYYSQIVNDFQKGDIAEGYSVSREKKESFPLTVTSAQKNPTAFYLCASSIPRHNQPQHFGDGTRLSIL.

As for this clonotype: A much larger clone lies a single base off, so this may be a read error. In this CDR3 the conserved last residue, phenylalanine or tryptophan, is missing, so a read error is likely. V and J are TRBV6-1 and TRBJ2-2; 8 nucleotides agree with TRBD1. This CDR3 spans 15 amino acids. Germline V CDR1 and CDR2: MNHNS, SASEGT. V dropped 10 bases and J dropped 4; count of bases not matched to a gene: 11. DNA for the CDR3: TGTGCCACACGTCAGGCAGGGGGCCTCACCGGGGAGCTGTTTTCT. It translates to CATRQAGGLTGELFS.

This chain connects TRBV5-8 to TRBJ2-2, with 8 bases fitting TRBD1. The CDR3 is 17 residues long. V trimming: 2 bases; J trimming: 5 bases; junction bases outside the gene matches: 11. The germline CDR1 and CDR2 sequences are SGHTS and YDEGEE. The CDR3 DNA follows: TGTGCCAGCAGCTTTCGGGACAGGCCCCTAGGGACCGGGGAGCTGTTTTTT. Amino acids: CASSFRDRPLGTGELFF.

The chain combines TRBV30 with TRBJ2-3, with 12 bases identical to TRBD2. V dropped 1 base and J dropped 11; count of bases not matched to a gene: 16. Germline V gene lookup returns CDR1 GTSNPN and CDR2 SVGIG (reference sequence). CDR3 length: 17 amino acids. The CDR3 protein is CAWSDRGLAGTRSEQYF. The CDR3 coding sequence is TGTGCCTGGAGTGACCGGGGACTAGCGGGCACCCGGTCGGAGCAGTATTTT.

The rearrangement uses TRBV5-6 and TRBJ1-1; D might be TRBD1 (5 bases). The CDR3 has 15 residues. Deletions cut 3 bases from V and 6 bases from J, with 18 bases between. The germline V gene has CDR1 SGHDT and CDR2 YYEEEE. The CDR3 reads CASSSPGGAGSEAFF. The CDR3 bases are TGTGCCAGCAGCTCCCCGGGAGGGGCTGGTTCTGAAGCTTTCTTT.

This clonotype rates as medium-sized (0.01 to 0.1%). The chain employs TRBV7-9 and TRBJ1-4; perhaps TRBD1 as D (5 bases). The germline V and J ends were trimmed by 3 bases and 8 bases, with 13 bases remaining between them. The CDR3 sequence is 14 residues long. CDR1 is SEHNR and CDR2 is FQNEAQ in the germline V gene (reference sequence). The CDR3 coding sequence is TGTGCCAGCAGCTTTGTCGCGGGGCGAGAAAAACTGTTTTTT. Its protein is CASSFVAGREKLFF.

In its sample, this clonotype was seen many times. This chain links TRBV19 with TRBJ2-2; D is undetermined. With 5 bases removed from V and 1 base from J, the gap between germline ends came to 8 bases. This CDR3 region has 14 residues. Germline CDR1 and CDR2: LNHDA and SQIVND (reference sequence). CDR3 loop: CASSFYRNTGELFF. CDR3 DNA: TGTGCCAGTAGTTTTTACAGGAACACCGGGGAGCTGTTTTTT. The full variable domain, in which reference TRBV19 and TRBJ2-2 provide the parts outside the CDR3, is DGGITQSPKYLFRKEGQNVTLSCEQNLNHDAMYWYRQDPGQGLRLIYYSQIVNDFQKGDIAEGYSVSREKKESFPLTVTSAQKNPTAFYLCASSFYRNTGELFFGEGSRLTVL.

This chain uses TRBV29-1 with TRBJ2-7; D gene ambiguous. Between the trimmed V and J ends, which lost 6 bases and 2 bases, there was a span of 5 bases. Germline lookup yields CDR1 SQVTM and CDR2 ANQGSEA. The CDR3 length is 10 residues. The CDR3 reads CSVGTYEQYF. The DNA of the CDR3 is TGCAGCGTGGGCACCTACGAGCAGTACTTC.

This clonotype was counted ten times or more. The CDR3 DNA reads TGCAGTGCTGAGAGTAGCGTGGGAGGGCCCCAGTACTTC. Its protein product is CSAESSVGGPQYF. The chain joins TRBV20-1 to TRBJ2-5, with 7 positions matching TRBD2. Germline CDR1 and CDR2: DFQATT and SNEGSKA (reference sequence). Losses at the gene ends were 5 bases for V and 9 bases for J; bases not matched to a gene: 12. The CDR3 has 13 residues.

The chain links TRBV7-9 to TRBJ2-3; TRBD2 is a possible D gene (6 bases). Trimming took off 0 bases at V and 4 bases at J, with 14 bases between the two ends. This CDR3 comprises 16 residues. The germline gives CDR1 SEHNR, CDR2 FQNEAQ (reference sequence). The DNA of the CDR3 is TGTGCCAGCAGCTTAGCTAGGGGAGGTTTTGCAGATACGCAGTATTTT. As protein: CASSLARGGFADTQYF.

On this clonotype itself: It may be a read error: a sequence one base away is much more abundant. The V gene is TRBV28, the J gene TRBJ1-2, with D unclear. From germline, CDR1 is MDHEN and CDR2 SYDVKM. Trimming left V 3 bases short and J 0 bases short, with 8 bases between. CDR3 length: 14 amino acids. CDR3: CASSFYLPNYGYTF. The CDR3, as DNA: TGTGCCAGCAGTTTTTACTTGCCTAACTATGGCTACACCTTC.